This T cell receptor (beta chain) was retrieved from a study of CD8 T cells in ankylosing spondylitis. The study, taken as a whole, reports: From matched ankylosing spondylitis synovial fluid, disease-linked clones were reportedly recovered at significantly enriched levels. Disease-linked clones proved CD8+ and comparatively uncommon in peripheral blood. Within ankylosing spondylitis blood, a TCR beta motif made up of eight or nine highly homologous variants appeared to be characteristic.

TCRdb analysed the 5' RACE reads with MiXCR anew, one entry per CDR3 protein. This sample carries approximately 150,000 distinct CDR3 sequences, 25% to 35% of them seen once, and the ten largest clones take about 6%. This clonotype has a handful of counts. Its antigen remains unidentified. The CDR3 has 15 amino acids. Germline CDR1 is SGHRS and CDR2 is YFSETQ. The trim removed 4 bases at V and 2 bases at J, leaving 7 bases unmatched. The chain couples TRBV5-1 to TRBJ1-2, with TRBD1 matching 8 bases. The specimen sequenced was synovial fluid, either unsorted or a sorted T cell fraction (not recorded which). This sequence was found in a male donor with ankylosing spondylitis. The CDR3 here is CASSVGGQGNYGYTF. The CDR3 region has the DNA TGCGCCAGCAGCGTGGGAGGACAGGGAAACTATGGCTACACCTTC.